The 2 T cell receptor beta chains below come from one sample, sequenced in a study of blood T cell repertoires in COVID-19. Clones were sequenced by immunoSEQ multiplex PCR, and TCRdb holds only the in-frame ones, with some missing. Among around 450,000 clones listed, roughly 85% were seen once. Sequences were obtained from PBMCs or T cells enriched from blood (not recorded which). The receptors shown here come from a woman in her late teens or twenties with acute COVID-19.

The chain has TRBV5-6 and TRBJ1-2; TRBD1 matches 9 bases. CDR1 and CDR2 (germline): SGHDT, YYEEEE. V was clipped by 6 bases and J by 4 bases; unmatched bases: 4. This CDR3 spans 13 amino acids. The CDR3 region has the DNA TGTGCCAGCAAGATGGGACAGGGCTATGGCTACACCTTC. Its protein product is CASKMGQGYGYTF. The entire variable domain, with the rest obtained from reference TRBV5-6 and TRBJ1-2, is as follows: DAGVTQSPTHLIKTRGQQVTLRCSPKSGHDTVSWYQQALGQGPQFIFQYYEEEERQRGNFPDRFSGHQFPNYSSELNVNALLLGDSALYLCASKMGQGYGYTFGSGTRLTVV.

The chain is built from TRBV29-1 and TRBJ2-1, with a weak D call TRBD2 (6 bases). Trimming shortened V by 4 bases and J by 0 bases, and 10 bases separated the two germline ends. Germline V gene lookup returns CDR1 SQVTM and CDR2 ANQGSEA. There are 14 residues in the CDR3. This CDR3 is CSVGLVRSYNEQFF. CDR3 nucleotide sequence: TGCAGCGTTGGACTAGTGCGCTCCTACAATGAGCAGTTCTTC.